This TCR beta chain stems from a study of CD8 T cells in Susac syndrome. The V end was cut by 4 bases, the J end by 3 bases, with 9 bases between. This CDR3 spans 13 amino acids. In germline, CDR1 is LGHDT, CDR2 YNNKEL (reference sequence). The RNA, 0.5 to 1 ug, was put through reverse transcription using random hexamers. Amplification of TCR beta CDR3 used immunoSEQ multiplex PCR across 54 Vbeta and 13 Jbeta. TCRdb called the immunoSEQ multiplex PCR reads again in MiXCR, with one record for every CDR3 protein. The repertoire has over 150,000 distinct CDR3 sequences, over 90% of them found once; the top ten carry 0.093%. Regarding this clonotype: Its antigen is still unknown.

Whole-study results and caveats: The study conceded that relatively few individuals underwent its TCR sequencing and HLA analysis.

The chain carries TRBV3-1 and TRBJ1-1; D call uncertain. The sequence was obtained from a human donor with multiple sclerosis. Material: CD4+ T cells from PBMCs. In DNA, the CDR3 is TGTGCCAGCAGCCTCGGGCTCGACACTGAAGCTTTCTTT. This translates into CASSLGLDTEAFF. Variable domain in full (rest from reference TRBV3-1 and TRBJ1-1): DTAVSQTPKYLVTQMGNDKSIKCEQNLGHDTMYWYKQDSKKFLKIMFSYNNKELIINETVPNRFSPKSPDKAHLNLHINSLELGDSAVYFCASSLGLDTEAFFGQGTRLTVV.